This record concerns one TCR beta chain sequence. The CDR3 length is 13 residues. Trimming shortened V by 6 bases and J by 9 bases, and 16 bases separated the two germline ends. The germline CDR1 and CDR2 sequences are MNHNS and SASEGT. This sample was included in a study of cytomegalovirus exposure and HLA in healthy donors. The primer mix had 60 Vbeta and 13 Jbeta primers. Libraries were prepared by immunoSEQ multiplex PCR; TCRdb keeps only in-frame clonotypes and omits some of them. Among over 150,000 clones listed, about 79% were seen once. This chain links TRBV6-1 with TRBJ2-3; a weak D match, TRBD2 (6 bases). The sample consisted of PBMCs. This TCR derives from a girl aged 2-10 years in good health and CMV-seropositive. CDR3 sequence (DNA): TGTGCCAGCAGGCGGGGCGACGTTCAGACGCAGTATTTT. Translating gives CASRRGDVQTQYF.